The clone carrying this TCR beta chain came up many times. Its target is not known. The sample is drawn from a study of regulatory T cells in long-lasting Graves disease. Study-wide points: It is possible that accuracy was reduced by the small size of the sample.

The TCR beta library used iRepertoire HTBI primers with Arm-PCR amplification of CDR3. TCRdb re-analysed the multiplex PCR reads in MiXCR, keeping a single row per CDR3 protein. This sample carries 250,000 or so distinct CDR3 sequences, 20% of them seen once, and the ten largest clones take around 14%. Specified time point: newly diagnosed GD, antithyroid drugs for less than 3 months. Preparation of the TCR library used RNA extracted from PBMCs. The CDR3 contains 14 residues. Per germline, CDR1 KGHSH and CDR2 LQKENI. The V and J ends lost 2 bases and 4 bases respectively, with 8 bases between them. The TCR originated in a female donor with Graves disease. This sequence joins TRBV18 and TRBJ1-4; D uncertain. Sample: peripheral blood mononuclear cells (PBMCs), taken at new diagnosis, from a patient treated with antithyroid drugs. The CDR3 nucleotides read TGTGCCAGCTCACCAGGAAACGGTAATGAAAAACTGTTTTTT. Its protein product is CASSPGNGNEKLFF.